This record covers a single TCR beta chain. Its antigen is unknown. Cryopreserved PBMCs were the source of around 2 micrograms of genomic DNA, which went to TCR beta libraries. The sample belongs to a study of cytotoxic CD8 clonotypes in ibrutinib-treated CLL. For the study at large: The cohort had some 10 relapsed/refractory and some 14 treatment-naive patients, fewer than 18 IGHV unmutated. On average, roughly 94,000 productive rearrangements and around 260,000 productive templates per sample.

The J segment lost 6 bases and the V segment lost 3 bases, leaving 7 bases of the junction unmatched. Per germline, CDR1 SQVTM and CDR2 ANQGSEA. The CDR3 runs to 14 residues. The protocol was immunoSEQ multiplex PCR, while the TCRdb copy is restricted to in-frame clones and leaves out a portion. The sample includes around 76,000 clones, roughly 85% of them seen just once. Study outcomes and limitations: The study found public clonotypes uncommon, contracting or stable on treatment.

This clonotype originated in a human donor with chronic lymphocytic leukemia. The chain combines TRBV29-1 with TRBJ2-1, with 8 bases identical to TRBD1. The source was PBMCs, collected after 24 months of ibrutinib treatment. CDR3 in amino acids: CSVEQGAIRNEQFF. The CDR3 nucleotides read TGCAGCGTTGAGCAGGGGGCTATTCGCAATGAGCAGTTCTTC.